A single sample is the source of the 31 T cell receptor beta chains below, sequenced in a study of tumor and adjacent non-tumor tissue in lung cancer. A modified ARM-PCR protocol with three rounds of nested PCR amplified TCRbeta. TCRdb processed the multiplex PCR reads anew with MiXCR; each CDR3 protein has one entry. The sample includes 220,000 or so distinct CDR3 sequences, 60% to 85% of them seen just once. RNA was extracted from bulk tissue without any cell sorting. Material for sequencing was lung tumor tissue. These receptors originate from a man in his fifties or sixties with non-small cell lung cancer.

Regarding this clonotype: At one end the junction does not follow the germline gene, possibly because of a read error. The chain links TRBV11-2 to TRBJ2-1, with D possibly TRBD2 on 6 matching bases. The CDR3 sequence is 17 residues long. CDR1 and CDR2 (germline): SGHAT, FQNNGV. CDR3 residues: CTSMDYRKLFSYNEQFF. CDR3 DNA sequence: TGTACCAGCATGGACTACAGGAAATTATTCTCCTACAATGAGCAGTTCTTT.

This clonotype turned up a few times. The CDR3 bases are TGCAGTGCTAGTTCGGGGGTCAGGAATTACGAGCAGTACTTC. It yields the protein CSASSGVRNYEQYF. The genes are TRBV20-1 and TRBJ2-7, with TRBD2 as a possible D gene (6 bases). Trimming cost V 3 bases and J 4 bases, with 16 bases left between them. Germline V gene sequence: CDR1 DFQATT, CDR2 SNEGSKA (reference sequence). The CDR3 covers 14 residues.

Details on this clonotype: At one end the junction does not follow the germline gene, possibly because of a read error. The CDR3 nucleotides are TGTGCCAGCATTTTACCCCCCACCGGGGAGTTGTATTTT. Protein: CASILPPTGELYF. The chain joins TRBV12-3 or TRBV12-4 to TRBJ2-2, with D tentatively TRBD2 (5 bases). The CDR3 consists of 13 residues.

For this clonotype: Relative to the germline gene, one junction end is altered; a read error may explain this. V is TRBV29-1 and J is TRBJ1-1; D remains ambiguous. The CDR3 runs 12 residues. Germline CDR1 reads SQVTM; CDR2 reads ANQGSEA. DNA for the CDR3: TGCAGAGATGAAGGTGGATCCGCTGAAGGTTTCTTT. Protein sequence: CRDEGGSAEGFF.

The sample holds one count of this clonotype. The CDR3 DNA is TGCAGCGTAGCAGGGGGCACCGGCGATGAGCAGTTCTTC. Amino acids: CSVAGGTGDEQFF. The J gene is TRBJ2-1, the V gene TRBV29-1, with 8 bases matching TRBD1. V shed 6 bases and J 8 bases; nucleotides not matched to a gene: 9. The CDR3 loop spans 13 amino acids. Germline loops: CDR1 SQVTM, CDR2 ANQGSEA.

CDR3 sequence: CSEWDSGTYGYTF. DNA of the CDR3: TGCAGTGAGTGGGACAGCGGTACCTATGGCTACACCTTC. This chain uses TRBV20-1 with TRBJ1-2; 7 nucleotides align to TRBD1. Trimming removed 7 bases from V and 4 bases from J; junction bases left unmatched: 9. The CDR3 is 13 amino acids. Germline V gene lookup returns CDR1 DFQATT and CDR2 SNEGSKA (reference sequence).

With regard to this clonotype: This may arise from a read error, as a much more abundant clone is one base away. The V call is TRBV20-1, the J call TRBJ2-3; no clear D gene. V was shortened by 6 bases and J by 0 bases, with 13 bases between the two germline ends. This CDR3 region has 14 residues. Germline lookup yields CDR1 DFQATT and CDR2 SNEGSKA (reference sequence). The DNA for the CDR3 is TGCAGTGCCCCACCCCAGTTGAGCACAGATACGCAGTATTTT. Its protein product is CSAPPQLSTDTQYF.

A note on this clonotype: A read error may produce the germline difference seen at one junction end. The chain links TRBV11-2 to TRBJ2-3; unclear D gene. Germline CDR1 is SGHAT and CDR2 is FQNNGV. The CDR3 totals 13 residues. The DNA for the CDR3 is TGTGCCGGCAGCTTAGATCTCACAGATAAGCAGTATTTT. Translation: CAGSLDLTDKQYF.

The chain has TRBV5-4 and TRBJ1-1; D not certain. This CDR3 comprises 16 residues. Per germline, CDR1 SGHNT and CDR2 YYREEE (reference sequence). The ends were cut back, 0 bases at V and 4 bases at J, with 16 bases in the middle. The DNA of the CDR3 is TGTGCCAGCAGCTTGGAAGGACCTCGGGGAAGCACTGAAGCTTTCTTT. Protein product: CASSLEGPRGSTEAFF.

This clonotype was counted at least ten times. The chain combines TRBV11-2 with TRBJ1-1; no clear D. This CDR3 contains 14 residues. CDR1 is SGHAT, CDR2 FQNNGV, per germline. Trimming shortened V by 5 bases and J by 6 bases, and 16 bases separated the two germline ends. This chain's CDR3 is CASSAPITWAEAFF. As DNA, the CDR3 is TGTGCCAGCAGCGCCCCCATTACATGGGCTGAAGCTTTCTTT.

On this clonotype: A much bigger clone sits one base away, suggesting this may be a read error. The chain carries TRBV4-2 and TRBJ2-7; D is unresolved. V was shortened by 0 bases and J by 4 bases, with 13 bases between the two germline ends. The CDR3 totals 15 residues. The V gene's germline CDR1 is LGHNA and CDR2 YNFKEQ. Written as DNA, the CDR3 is TGTGCCAGCAGCCAAGATCGGGCGGAGTCTTACGAGCAGTACTTC. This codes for CASSQDRAESYEQYF.

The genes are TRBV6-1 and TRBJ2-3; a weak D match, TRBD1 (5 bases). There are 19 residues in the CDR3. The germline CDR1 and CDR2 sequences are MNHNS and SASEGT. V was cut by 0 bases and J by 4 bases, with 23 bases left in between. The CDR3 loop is CASSEALRGAQVSADTQYF. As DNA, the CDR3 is TGTGCCAGCAGTGAAGCGCTTAGGGGTGCGCAGGTCAGTGCAGATACGCAGTATTTT.

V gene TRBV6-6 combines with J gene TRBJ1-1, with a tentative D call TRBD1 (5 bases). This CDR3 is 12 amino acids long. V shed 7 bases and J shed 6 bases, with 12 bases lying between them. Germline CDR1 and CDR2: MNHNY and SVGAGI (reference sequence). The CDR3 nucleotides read TGTGCCAGCATCACTGGGGGGGCTGAAGCTTTCTTT. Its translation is CASITGGAEAFF.

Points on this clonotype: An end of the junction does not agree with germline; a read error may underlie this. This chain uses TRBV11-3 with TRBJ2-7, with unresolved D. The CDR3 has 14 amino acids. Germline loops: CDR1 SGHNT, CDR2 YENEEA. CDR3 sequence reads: CASRVLHSSYEQYF. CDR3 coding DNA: TGTGCCAGCAGAGTACTGCACAGCTCCTATGAGCAGTACTTC.

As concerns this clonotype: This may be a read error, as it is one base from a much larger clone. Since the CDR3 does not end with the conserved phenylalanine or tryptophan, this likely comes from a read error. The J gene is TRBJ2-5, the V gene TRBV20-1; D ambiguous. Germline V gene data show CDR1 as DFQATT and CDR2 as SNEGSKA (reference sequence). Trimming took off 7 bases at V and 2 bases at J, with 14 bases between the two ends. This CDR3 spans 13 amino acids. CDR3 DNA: TGCAGTGGATGGGCCTCCACTCAAGAGACCCAGTACATC. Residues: CSGWASTQETQYI.

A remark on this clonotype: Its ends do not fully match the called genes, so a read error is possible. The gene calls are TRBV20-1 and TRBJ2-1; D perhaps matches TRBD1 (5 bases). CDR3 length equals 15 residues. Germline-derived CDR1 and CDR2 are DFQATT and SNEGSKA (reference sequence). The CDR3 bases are TGCAGTGCTATTCGGGTGGACAATTCCTACAATGAGAAGTTCTTC. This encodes CSAIRVDNSYNEKFF.

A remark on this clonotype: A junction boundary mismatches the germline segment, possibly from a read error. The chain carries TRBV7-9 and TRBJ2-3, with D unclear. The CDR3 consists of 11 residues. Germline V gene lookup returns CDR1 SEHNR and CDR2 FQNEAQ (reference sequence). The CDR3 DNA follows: TGTGTCAGCAGCTTCGTAAATACTCAATATTTT. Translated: CVSSFVNTQYF.

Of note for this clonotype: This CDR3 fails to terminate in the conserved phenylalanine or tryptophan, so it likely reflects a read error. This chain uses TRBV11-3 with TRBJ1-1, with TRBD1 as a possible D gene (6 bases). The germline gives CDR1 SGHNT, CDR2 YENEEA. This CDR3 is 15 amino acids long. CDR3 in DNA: TGTGTCAGCAGCTTAGAAGGGGGGCGGCACACTGAAGCTTTCATT. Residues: CVSSLEGGRHTEAFI.

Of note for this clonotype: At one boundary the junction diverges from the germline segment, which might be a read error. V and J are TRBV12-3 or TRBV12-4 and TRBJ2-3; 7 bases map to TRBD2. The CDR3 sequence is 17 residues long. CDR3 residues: CASSLGVVREFPDMQYF. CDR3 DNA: TGTGCCAGCAGTTTGGGCGTCGTGCGGGAGTTTCCAGATATGCAGTATTTT.

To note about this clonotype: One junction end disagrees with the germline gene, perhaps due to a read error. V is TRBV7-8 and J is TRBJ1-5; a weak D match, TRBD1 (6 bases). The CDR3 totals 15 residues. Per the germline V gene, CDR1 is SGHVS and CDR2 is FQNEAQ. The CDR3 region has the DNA TGTGCCAGCGGCTTAAGCGGACAGATCTCTCAGCCCCAGCATTTT. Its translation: CASGLSGQISQPQHF.

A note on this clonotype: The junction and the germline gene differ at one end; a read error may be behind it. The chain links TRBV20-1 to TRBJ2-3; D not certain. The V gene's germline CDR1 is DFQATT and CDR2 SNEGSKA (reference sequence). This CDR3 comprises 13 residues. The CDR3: CSAREGGTNTQYF. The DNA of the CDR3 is TGCAGTGCTAGAGAAGGCGGCACAAATACGCAGTATTTT.

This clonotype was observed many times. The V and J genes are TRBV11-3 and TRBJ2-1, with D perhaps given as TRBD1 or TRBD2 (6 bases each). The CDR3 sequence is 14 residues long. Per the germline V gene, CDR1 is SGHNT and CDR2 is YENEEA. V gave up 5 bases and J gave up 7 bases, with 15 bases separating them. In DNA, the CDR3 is TGTGCCAGCAGCCCCGGAGGGGGTGGGAATGAGCAGTTCTTC. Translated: CASSPGGGGNEQFF. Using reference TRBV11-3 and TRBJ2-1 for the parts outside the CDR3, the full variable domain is EAGVVQSPRYKIIEKKQPVAFWCNPISGHNTLYWYLQNLGQGPELLIRYENEEAVDDSQLPKDRFSAERLKGVDSTLKIQPAELGDSAVYLCASSPGGGGNEQFFGPGTRLTVL.

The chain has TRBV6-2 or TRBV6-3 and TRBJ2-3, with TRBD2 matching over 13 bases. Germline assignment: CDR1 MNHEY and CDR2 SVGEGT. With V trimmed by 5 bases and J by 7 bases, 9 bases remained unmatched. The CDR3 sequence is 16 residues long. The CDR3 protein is CASSQGLAGDPYTQYF. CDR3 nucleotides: TGTGCCAGCAGTCAAGGACTAGCGGGAGATCCATATACGCAGTATTTT.

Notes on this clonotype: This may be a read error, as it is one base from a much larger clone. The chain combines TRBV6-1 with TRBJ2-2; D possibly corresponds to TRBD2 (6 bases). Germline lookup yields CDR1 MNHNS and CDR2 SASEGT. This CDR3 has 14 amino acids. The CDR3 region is CAISVRGRDGELFF. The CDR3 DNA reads TGTGCCATCAGTGTGCGGGGCCGCGACGGGGAGCTGTTTTTT.

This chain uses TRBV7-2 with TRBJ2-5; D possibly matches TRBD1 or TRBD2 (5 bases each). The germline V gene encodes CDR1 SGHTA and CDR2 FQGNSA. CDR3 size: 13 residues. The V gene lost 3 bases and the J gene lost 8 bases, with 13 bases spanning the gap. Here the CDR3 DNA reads TGTGCCAGCAGCTTGGGACGCCCCGATACCCAGTACTTC. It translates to CASSLGRPDTQYF.

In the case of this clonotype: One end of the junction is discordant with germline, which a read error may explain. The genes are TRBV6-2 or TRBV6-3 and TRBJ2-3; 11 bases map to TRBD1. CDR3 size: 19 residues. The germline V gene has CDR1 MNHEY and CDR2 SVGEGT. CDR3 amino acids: CTSSYSKFSADRGQDTQYF. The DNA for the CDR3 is TGTACCAGCAGTTACTCAAAATTTTCGGCGGACAGGGGGCAAGATACGCAGTATTTT.

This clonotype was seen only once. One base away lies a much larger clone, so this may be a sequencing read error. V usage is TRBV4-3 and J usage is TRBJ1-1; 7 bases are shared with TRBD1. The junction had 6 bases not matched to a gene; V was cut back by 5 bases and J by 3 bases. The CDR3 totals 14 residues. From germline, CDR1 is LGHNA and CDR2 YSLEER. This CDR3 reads CASSMDDRDTEAFF. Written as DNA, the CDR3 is TGCGCCAGCAGCATGGACGACAGGGACACTGAAGCTTTCTTT.

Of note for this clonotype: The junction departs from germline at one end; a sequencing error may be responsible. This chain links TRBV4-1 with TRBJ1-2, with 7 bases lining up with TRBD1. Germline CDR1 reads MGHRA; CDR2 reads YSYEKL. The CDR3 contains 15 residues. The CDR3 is CSSSQGTGAGYGYTF. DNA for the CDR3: TGCTCCAGCAGCCAGGGCACAGGGGCAGGCTATGGCTACACCTTC.

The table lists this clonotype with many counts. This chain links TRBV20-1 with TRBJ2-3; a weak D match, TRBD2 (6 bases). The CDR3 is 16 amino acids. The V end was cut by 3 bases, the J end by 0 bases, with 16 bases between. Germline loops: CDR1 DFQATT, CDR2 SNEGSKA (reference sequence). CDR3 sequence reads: CSASPPAGTSTDTQYF. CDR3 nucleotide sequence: TGCAGTGCTAGTCCCCCGGCAGGGACTAGCACAGATACGCAGTATTTT.

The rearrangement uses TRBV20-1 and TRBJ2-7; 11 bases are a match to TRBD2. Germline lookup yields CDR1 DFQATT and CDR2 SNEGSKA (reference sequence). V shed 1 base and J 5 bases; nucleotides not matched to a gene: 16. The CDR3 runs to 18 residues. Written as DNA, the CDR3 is TGCAGTGCTAGAGGATTGGCACTAGCGGGGGCGAGCCCCCACGAGCAGTACTTC. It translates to CSARGLALAGASPHEQYF.

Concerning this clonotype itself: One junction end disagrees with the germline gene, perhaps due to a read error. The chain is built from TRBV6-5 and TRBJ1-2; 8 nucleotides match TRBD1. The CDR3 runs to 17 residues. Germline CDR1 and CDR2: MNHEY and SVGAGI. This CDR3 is CTSSYSTGTGLEYGYTF. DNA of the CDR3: TGTACCAGCAGTTACTCGACCGGGACAGGTTTAGAGTATGGCTACACCTTC.